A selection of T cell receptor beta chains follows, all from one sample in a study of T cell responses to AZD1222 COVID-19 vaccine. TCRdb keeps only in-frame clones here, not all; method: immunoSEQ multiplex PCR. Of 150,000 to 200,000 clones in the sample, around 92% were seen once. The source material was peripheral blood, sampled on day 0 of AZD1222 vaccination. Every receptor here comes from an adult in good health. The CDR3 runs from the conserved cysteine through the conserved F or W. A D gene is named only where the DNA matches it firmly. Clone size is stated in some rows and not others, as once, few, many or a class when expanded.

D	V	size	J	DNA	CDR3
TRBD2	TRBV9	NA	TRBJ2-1	TGTGCCAGCAGCGTATATCCGAAAGGCGGGAGCTCCTACAATGAGCAGTTCTTC	CASSVYPKGGSSYNEQFF
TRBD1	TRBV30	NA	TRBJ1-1	TGTGCCTGGATACCGGGGGGGACAGGAGAAATAGGAGCTTTCTTT	CAWIPGGTGEIGAFF
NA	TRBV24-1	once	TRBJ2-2	TGTGCCACCAGTGATTTAACTTCCGGGGAGCTGTTTTTT	CATSDLTSGELFF
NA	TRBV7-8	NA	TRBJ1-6	TGTGCCAGCAGCCTCAGTACGTCGCTCTATAATTCACCCCTCCACTTT	CASSLSTSLYNSPLHF
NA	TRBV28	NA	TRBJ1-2	TGTGCCAGCAGCTCTCCCTATGGCTACACCTTC	CASSSPYGYTF
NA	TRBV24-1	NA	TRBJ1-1	TGTGCCACCCGTCCAATCGAAACGGCAAACACTGAAGCTTTCTTT	CATRPIETANTEAFF
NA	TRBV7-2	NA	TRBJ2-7	TGTGCCAGCAGCCCGCAAATCGGGGAAACCACCTACGAGCAGTACTTC	CASSPQIGETTYEQYF
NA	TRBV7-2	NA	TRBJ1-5	TGTGCCAGCAGCTTAAATCCACGGAGTCAGCCCCAGCATTTT	CASSLNPRSQPQHF
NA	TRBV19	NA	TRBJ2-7	TGTGCCAGTAGTATAGCCCCGTCGACTCCTTCCTACGAGCAGTACTTC	CASSIAPSTPSYEQYF
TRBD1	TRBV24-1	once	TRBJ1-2	TGTGCCACCAGTGATTCTCCGGGACAGGGTGGCTACACCTTC	CATSDSPGQGGYTF
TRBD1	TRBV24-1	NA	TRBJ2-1	TGTGCCACTGAAACGGACAGGGGATCTAATGAGCAGTTCTTC	CATETDRGSNEQFF
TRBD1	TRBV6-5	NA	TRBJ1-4	TGTGCCAGCAGTTCTCGATCCGGGACAGGGAGCGAAAAACTGTTTTTT	CASSSRSGTGSEKLFF
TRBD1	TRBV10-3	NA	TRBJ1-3	TGTGCCATCAGTGAGTCGACTCTGGGGACAGGATACTCTGGAAACACCATATATTTT	CAISESTLGTGYSGNTIYF
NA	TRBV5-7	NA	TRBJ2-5	TGTGCCAGCAGCCCTGCCGAGAGATCACAAGAGACCCAGTACTTC	CASSPAERSQETQYF
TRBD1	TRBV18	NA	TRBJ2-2	TGTGCCAGCTCACTCAAGACAGGGGGCGACACCGGGGAGCTGTTTTTT	CASSLKTGGDTGELFF
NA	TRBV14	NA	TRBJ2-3	TGTGCCAGCAGCCAAGATTTGTTCACAGATACGCAGTATTTT	CASSQDLFTDTQYF
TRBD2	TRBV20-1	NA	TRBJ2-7	TGCAGTGCTAGTAGCGGGAGGGCCGTTAACGAGCAGTACTTC	CSASSGRAVNEQYF
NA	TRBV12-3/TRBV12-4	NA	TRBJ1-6	TGTGCCAGCAGTTTGCAGGGGAATTCACCCCTCCACTTT	CASSLQGNSPLHF